The present T cell receptor beta chain was sequenced within a study of cytomegalovirus exposure and HLA in healthy donors. The germline V gene encodes CDR1 SGHVS and CDR2 FQNEAQ. This CDR3 spans 18 amino acids. Trimming shortened V by 0 bases and J by 5 bases, and 22 bases separated the two germline ends. PCR primers comprised 60 Vbeta and 13 Jbeta primers. Clones were sequenced by immunoSEQ multiplex PCR, and TCRdb holds only the in-frame ones, with some missing. This sample's clone table lists 150,000 to 250,000 clones. As for this clone: No antigen is known for it.

Whole-study findings and limits: Indistinguishable V segments such as TRBV6-2 and TRBV6-3 were excluded. Later analysis identified several of the most significant clusters that appeared linked to common viral pathogens. Apparent HLA restriction characterized most CMV-associated TCR beta chains in a later analysis.

The sample consisted of PBMCs. The gene calls are TRBV7-8 and TRBJ2-5; a weak D match, TRBD2 (6 bases). This sequence originates from a boy aged 5-17 years in good health and CMV-seronegative. The CDR3 loop is CASSLAWAGPMSGETQYF. In DNA, the CDR3 is TGTGCCAGCAGCTTAGCGTGGGCGGGACCAATGTCTGGGGAGACCCAGTACTTC.